Shown below are 22 T cell receptor beta chains from a single sample sequenced in a study of beta chain features in type 1 diabetes. Whole-study findings and limits: Researchers report that Type 1 diabetes patients had moderately but significantly shorter TCRB CDR3s across all four CD4+ subsets.

Their antigens remain unidentified. As every portion of the isolated RNA was reverse transcribed, the sequencing read expressed TCRB transcripts. The assay was immunoSEQ multiplex PCR, and TCRdb's table has in-frame clones only and misses some. The sample consists of 250,000 to 350,000 clones, 14% of them appearing once. Sequencing used naive CD4+ T cells from blood. The receptors originated from a man aged 25 to 40 with type 1 diabetes.

The rearrangement uses TRBV6-1 and TRBJ1-5, with 8 nucleotides matching TRBD1. Per the germline V gene, CDR1 is MNHNS and CDR2 is SASEGT. The CDR3 consists of 15 residues. V trimming: 6 bases; J trimming: 3 bases; junction bases outside the gene matches: 7. The chain's CDR3 is CASRADRGINQPQHF. CDR3 sequence (DNA): TGTGCCAGCAGGGCCGACAGGGGAATCAATCAGCCCCAGCATTTT.

CDR3 sequence (DNA): TGCGCCAGCGGGCGGGAGCTTTCCTACAATGAGCAGTTCTTC. Amino acids: CASGRELSYNEQFF. The genes are TRBV5-1 and TRBJ2-1, with 7 bases lining up with TRBD2. The CDR3 totals 14 residues. The junction had 5 bases not matched to a gene; V was cut back by 7 bases and J by 1 base. CDR1 and CDR2 (germline): SGHRS, YFSETQ.

The rearrangement links TRBV11-3 to TRBJ2-1, with 12 bases identical to TRBD2. The CDR3 runs 15 residues. With V trimmed by 5 bases and J by 5 bases, 4 bases remained unmatched. Germline CDR1 is SGHNT and CDR2 is YENEEA. The CDR3 loop is CASSRTSGNNNEQFF. DNA of the CDR3: TGTGCCAGCAGCCGGACTAGCGGGAATAACAATGAGCAGTTCTTC. The variable domain in full, completed from reference TRBV11-3 and TRBJ2-1, reads EAGVVQSPRYKIIEKKQPVAFWCNPISGHNTLYWYLQNLGQGPELLIRYENEEAVDDSQLPKDRFSAERLKGVDSTLKIQPAELGDSAVYLCASSRTSGNNNEQFFGPGTRLTVL.

This chain links TRBV7-2 with TRBJ2-5, with D possibly TRBD2 on 7 matching bases. The CDR3 runs 17 residues. The germline gives CDR1 SGHTA, CDR2 FQGNSA. V was clipped by 0 bases and J by 4 bases, with 18 bases between them. The CDR3 DNA is TGTGCCAGCAGCTTAGCCCCCGCGGGAAGGGGGGGAGAGACCCAGTACTTC. It codes for CASSLAPAGRGGETQYF.

The chain combines TRBV9 with TRBJ2-1, with unresolved D. V was shortened by 0 bases and J by 7 bases, with 14 bases between the two germline ends. CDR1 and CDR2 from the germline V gene are SGDLS and YYNGEE. The CDR3 contains 15 residues. CDR3: CASSVGTISPNEQFF. The CDR3 DNA follows: TGTGCCAGCAGCGTAGGCACGATAAGCCCGAATGAGCAGTTCTTC.

This clone has more than one count but fewer than ten. The J gene is TRBJ2-7, the V gene TRBV9; D perhaps matches TRBD2 (5 bases). This CDR3 is built from 14 residues. Per germline, CDR1 SGDLS and CDR2 YYNGEE. Trimming took 2 bases from V and 2 from J, leaving 11 bases between them. The CDR3: CASSVAGGTYEQYF. CDR3 nucleotide sequence: TGTGCCAGCAGCGTTGCGGGTGGGACCTACGAGCAGTACTTC.

J is TRBJ1-2 and V is TRBV18, with 7 bases that match TRBD1. This CDR3 is 15 amino acids long. Losses at the gene ends were 3 bases for V and 0 bases for J; bases not matched to a gene: 4. CDR1 and CDR2 (germline): KGHSH, LQKENI. The CDR3 bases are TGTGCCAGCTCACCGGGACAGCCACCTAACTATGGCTACACCTTC. It specifies CASSPGQPPNYGYTF. Based on the CDR3 plus reference TRBV18 and TRBJ1-2, the full variable domain is NAGVMQNPRHLVRRRGQEARLRCSPMKGHSHVYWYRQLPEEGLKFMVYLQKENIIDESGMPKERFSAEFPKEGPSILRIQQVVRGDSAAYFCASSPGQPPNYGYTFGSGTRLTVV.

The rearrangement joins TRBV5-1 to TRBJ2-3, with D maybe TRBD2 (6 bases). The V gene's germline CDR1 is SGHRS and CDR2 YFSETQ. The V and J ends lost 0 bases and 1 base respectively, with 12 bases between them. The CDR3 is made up of 16 amino acids. The CDR3 spells CASSLGQGGGTDTQYF. Written as DNA, the CDR3 is TGCGCCAGCAGCTTGGGGCAGGGAGGAGGCACAGATACGCAGTATTTT.

The chain uses TRBV30 and TRBJ2-3, with D possibly TRBD2 on 6 matching bases. Per the germline V gene, CDR1 is GTSNPN and CDR2 is SVGIG (reference sequence). The V and J ends lost 0 bases and 0 bases respectively, with 22 bases between them. The CDR3 is 19 residues long. The CDR3 reads CAWSVLAPAIGSSTDTQYF. In DNA, the CDR3 is TGTGCCTGGAGTGTCCTAGCGCCCGCCATCGGTAGTAGCACAGATACGCAGTATTTT.

V usage is TRBV2 and J usage is TRBJ2-7; D ambiguous. V dropped 7 bases and J dropped 1 base, with 8 bases sitting between them. The CDR3 totals 12 residues. CDR1 is SNHLY, CDR2 FYNNEI, per germline. The CDR3 loop reads CASKLVSYEQYF. The CDR3 DNA is TGTGCCAGCAAGTTAGTATCCTACGAGCAGTACTTC.

Of note for this clone: An end of the junction differs from the germline gene, which may be a read error. CDR3 sequence: CASSQTGRANTGELFF. The CDR3 bases are TGTGCTAGCAGCCAGACAGGGAGAGCTAACACCGGGGAGCTGTTTTTT. This sequence joins TRBV7-7 and TRBJ2-2, with 7 bases aligning to TRBD1. CDR3 length: 16 residues. Germline loops: CDR1 SSHAT, CDR2 FNYEAQ (reference sequence). Variable domain in full (rest from reference TRBV7-7 and TRBJ2-2): GAGVSQSPRYKVTKRGQDVTLRCDPISSHATLYWYQQALGQGPEFLTYFNYEAQPDKSGLPSDRFSAERPEGSISTLTIQRTEQRDSAMYRCASSQTGRANTGELFFGEGSRLTVL.

This clone was seen a handful of times. The CDR3 sequence is CASTLSQGAVEKLFF. In DNA, the CDR3 is TGTGCCAGCACCCTGTCACAGGGGGCGGTGGAAAAACTGTTTTTT. This chain connects TRBV13 to TRBJ1-4; 9 positions match TRBD1. The CDR3 is made up of 15 amino acids. The V and J ends lost 7 bases and 8 bases, in that order; junction bases with no gene match: 11. Germline V lookup: CDR1 PRHDT, CDR2 FYEKMQ (reference sequence).

This clone has a handful of counts. This rearrangement joins TRBV28 to TRBJ2-1, with 8 positions matching TRBD2. Per the germline V gene, CDR1 is MDHEN and CDR2 is SYDVKM. V shed 6 bases, J shed 3 bases, and the junction held 7 bases outside the gene matches. This CDR3 comprises 15 residues. Here the CDR3 reads CASSPGGADYNEQFF. Here the CDR3 DNA reads TGTGCCAGCAGCCCGGGGGGGGCGGACTACAATGAGCAGTTCTTC.

A single count supports this clone. The V call is TRBV6-1, the J call TRBJ2-7; 8 bases line up with TRBD1. V was clipped by 6 bases and J by 0 bases; unmatched bases: 7. CDR3 length: 15 amino acids. Looked up from germline, CDR1 is MNHNS and CDR2 is SASEGT. The CDR3 nucleotides are TGTGCCAGCAGGAAGGACAGGGCCGACTCCTACGAGCAGTACTTC. Translating it yields CASRKDRADSYEQYF.

V gene TRBV7-2 combines with J gene TRBJ2-7; 9 nucleotides agree with TRBD2. The CDR3 runs 15 residues. Per germline, CDR1 SGHTA and CDR2 FQGNSA. V shed 3 bases and J 9 bases; nucleotides not matched to a gene: 12. The CDR3 region is CASSFVGTSSSGQYF. DNA of the CDR3: TGTGCCAGCAGCTTCGTCGGGACTAGCTCTTCTGGGCAGTACTTC.

This chain connects TRBV15 to TRBJ2-7; 11 bases are shared with TRBD2. The CDR3 spans 15 residues. V lost 1 base to trimming and J lost 4 bases; unmatched junction nucleotides: 3. Germline V gene lookup returns CDR1 LNHNV and CDR2 YYDKDF (reference sequence). CDR3 bases: TGTGCCACCAGCAGAGGAGGGACTAGCGGTTACGAGCAGTACTTC. Translating it yields CATSRGGTSGYEQYF.

This clone has more than one count but fewer than ten. The J gene is TRBJ2-7, the V gene TRBV4-2; D is unresolved. Germline V gives CDR1 LGHNA, CDR2 YNFKEQ. V lost 1 base to trimming and J lost 6 bases, with 13 bases between them. The CDR3 consists of 14 residues. CDR3 sequence reads: CASSQASSSSEQYF. CDR3 nucleotide sequence: TGTGCCAGCAGCCAAGCCTCTAGTAGTTCCGAGCAGTACTTC.

In this sample, this clone turned up a few times. This rearrangement joins TRBV25-1 to TRBJ2-1, with a possible D match to TRBD1 (6 bases). The V end was cut by 1 base, the J end by 9 bases, with 16 bases between. Germline V CDR1 and CDR2: MGHDK, SYGVNS. The CDR3 runs 15 residues. This chain's CDR3 is CASSEWGLGAGEQFF. DNA of the CDR3: TGTGCCAGCAGTGAATGGGGCCTGGGGGCCGGTGAGCAGTTCTTC.

The J gene is TRBJ1-5, the V gene TRBV9, with a tentative D call TRBD1 (5 bases). The germline gives CDR1 SGDLS, CDR2 YYNGEE. V lost 2 bases and J 7 bases, leaving 13 bases between the germline ends. CDR3 length equals 14 residues. CDR3 in amino acids: CASSVFGGGQPQHF. DNA of the CDR3: TGTGCCAGCAGCGTCTTCGGGGGGGGACAGCCCCAGCATTTT.

The V and J genes are TRBV6-1 and TRBJ1-2; D gene ambiguous. V lost 0 bases and J 4 bases, leaving 6 bases between the germline ends. The CDR3 has 13 amino acids. Germline V gene data show CDR1 as MNHNS and CDR2 as SASEGT. The CDR3 coding sequence is TGTGCCAGCAGTGAAGCTTGGAGCTATGGCTACACCTTC. It codes for CASSEAWSYGYTF.

This clone came up a few times. The rearrangement uses TRBV30 and TRBJ2-3; unclear D gene. The CDR3 is made up of 12 amino acids. Germline CDR1 reads GTSNPN; CDR2 reads SVGIG (reference sequence). V shed 2 bases and J shed 3 bases, with 6 bases lying between them. This chain's CDR3 is CAWSHGTDTQYF. CDR3 nucleotides: TGTGCCTGGAGTCACGGGACAGATACGCAGTATTTT. The full variable domain, with the rest looked up from reference TRBV30 and TRBJ2-3, is SQTIHQWPATLVQPVGSPLSLECTVEGTSNPNLYWYRQAAGRGLQLLFYSVGIGQISSEVPQNLSASRPQDRQFILSSKKLLLSDSGFYLCAWSHGTDTQYFGPGTRLTVL.

There are a few counts of this clone. The V call is TRBV14, the J call TRBJ2-7; no clear D gene. Germline-derived CDR1 and CDR2 are SGHDN and FVKESK. V gave up 1 base and J gave up 3 bases, with 7 bases separating them. This CDR3 spans 13 amino acids. Here the CDR3 reads CASSQGGNYEQYF. CDR3 sequence (DNA): TGTGCCAGCAGCCAAGGAGGTAACTACGAGCAGTACTTC.